A single sample gave rise to the 13 T cell receptor beta chains below, sequenced in a study of graft-versus-host responses after intestinal transplantation. Their recognized antigens are unknown. TCRdb keeps only in-frame clones here, not all; method: immunoSEQ multiplex PCR. The table lists about 100,000 clones, roughly nine tenths of them singletons. The sample was unstimulated CD4+ T cells sorted from spleen or lymph node cells, taken before transplant. The receptor source for this set is a human donor who was the organ donor for an intestinal transplant.

The chain carries TRBV19 and TRBJ2-3, with D perhaps TRBD1 (5 bases). The CDR3 sequence is 16 residues long. The V end lost 5 bases, the J end lost 2 bases, and 17 bases lay between the germline ends. Germline values: CDR1 LNHDA, CDR2 SQIVND (reference sequence). In DNA, the CDR3 is TGTGCCAGTAGTTTAGGCCTCGACAGAGTCACAGATACGCAGTATTTT. Translation: CASSLGLDRVTDTQYF.

The rearrangement joins TRBV18 to TRBJ2-2, with D possibly TRBD2 on 5 matching bases. This CDR3 spans 14 amino acids. Germline CDR1 is KGHSH and CDR2 is LQKENI. V lost 6 bases and J 3 bases, leaving 11 bases between the germline ends. This chain's CDR3 is CASSRDMHTGELFF. CDR3 DNA sequence: TGTGCCAGCTCGAGGGATATGCACACCGGGGAGCTGTTTTTT.

The chain joins TRBV29-1 to TRBJ2-1, with 7 bases aligning to TRBD1. J lost 4 bases, V lost 6 bases, and 12 bases had no gene match. The length of the CDR3 is 15 residues. In germline, CDR1 is SQVTM, CDR2 ANQGSEA. The CDR3 is CSVSTGTEVYNEQFF. DNA for the CDR3: TGCAGCGTCTCTACCGGGACAGAAGTGTACAATGAGCAGTTCTTC.

The chain is built from TRBV2 and TRBJ2-3, with TRBD2 as a possible D gene (6 bases). Trimming pared 6 bases from V and 2 bases from J, leaving 9 bases between. Germline V gives CDR1 SNHLY, CDR2 FYNNEI. The CDR3 has 13 residues. This CDR3 is CASRREPTDTQYF. The DNA of the CDR3 is TGTGCCAGCAGGCGGGAACCCACAGATACGCAGTATTTT. Full variable domain (rest looked up from reference TRBV2 and TRBJ2-3): EPEVTQTPSHQVTQMGQEVILRCVPISNHLYFYWYRQILGQKVEFLVSFYNNEISEKSEIFDDQFSVERPDGSNFTLKIRSTKLEDSAMYFCASRREPTDTQYFGPGTRLTVL.

This chain links TRBV6-5 with TRBJ2-7; 7 nucleotides align to TRBD2. J was trimmed by 0 bases and V by 11 bases; bases with no gene match: 13. The CDR3 consists of 15 residues. Germline CDR1 and CDR2: MNHEY and SVGAGI. The CDR3 is CASKKAGVLSYEQYF. The CDR3 DNA sequence: TGTGCCTCCAAAAAGGCGGGGGTCCTCTCCTACGAGCAGTACTTC.

CDR3 in amino acids: CASSPRQGGTDTQYF. CDR3 bases: TGTGCCAGCAGTCCCCGACAGGGGGGCACAGATACGCAGTATTTT. This chain links TRBV25-1 with TRBJ2-3; TRBD1 matches 9 bases. Germline CDR1 is MGHDK and CDR2 is SYGVNS. V gave up 5 bases and J gave up 1 base; unmatched junction bases: 4. CDR3 size: 15 residues.

This chain connects TRBV4-3 to TRBJ2-1; D is possibly TRBD1 (5 bases). Trimming removed 4 bases at V and 0 bases at J, with 13 bases between. Germline assignment: CDR1 LGHNA and CDR2 YSLEER. This CDR3 is 16 amino acids long. The CDR3 here is CASSPRRQSSYNEQFF. The DNA for the CDR3 is TGCGCCAGCAGCCCAAGAAGACAGAGCTCCTACAATGAGCAGTTCTTC.

V and J are TRBV7-9 and TRBJ1-2, with 11 bases identical to TRBD1. The length of the CDR3 is 14 residues. Germline V CDR1 and CDR2: SEHNR, FQNEAQ (reference sequence). J was trimmed by 10 bases and V by 3 bases; bases with no gene match: 7. As DNA, the CDR3 is TGTGCCAGCAGCTTCTCACCGGGACAGGGGGTCTACACCTTC. Residues: CASSFSPGQGVYTF.

The chain joins TRBV5-1 to TRBJ1-1, with D hard to call. Trimming left V 0 bases short and J 10 bases short, with 7 bases between. This CDR3 has 11 residues. Germline V gives CDR1 SGHRS, CDR2 YFSETQ. CDR3 amino acids: CASSLGTSAFF. The DNA for the CDR3 is TGCGCCAGCAGCTTGGGTACATCAGCTTTCTTT.

The chain recombines TRBV4-3 with TRBJ2-1, with TRBD2 matching 11 bases. The CDR3 is made up of 14 amino acids. V dropped 3 bases and J dropped 9; count of bases not matched to a gene: 4. Germline loops: CDR1 LGHNA, CDR2 YSLEER. This CDR3 is CASSQTSGVGEQFF. The CDR3 DNA sequence: TGCGCCAGCAGCCAGACTAGCGGGGTCGGTGAGCAGTTCTTC.

The chain joins TRBV25-1 to TRBJ2-7; TRBD1 is a possible D gene (6 bases). The CDR3 spans 14 residues. The V end was cut by 5 bases, the J end by 2 bases, with 13 bases between. Germline-derived CDR1 and CDR2 are MGHDK and SYGVNS. The CDR3 here is CASSLRGSTYEQYF. CDR3 DNA sequence: TGTGCCAGCAGTCTCAGGGGATCGACCTACGAGCAGTACTTC.

The CDR3 nucleotides read TGTGCCAGCAGCCCCCCGACAGGGGGCACTGAAGCTTTCTTT. As protein: CASSPPTGGTEAFF. The chain joins TRBV11-2 to TRBJ1-1, with TRBD1 matching over 9 bases. Germline lookup yields CDR1 SGHAT and CDR2 FQNNGV. CDR3 size: 14 residues. The V gene end was trimmed by 5 bases and the J gene end by 4 bases; junction bases not matched to a gene: 5.

The chain has TRBV18 and TRBJ1-6; TRBD1 matches 8 bases. J gave up 6 bases and V 7 bases, and 8 bases lay outside the gene matches. The CDR3 covers 15 residues. Germline V gene data show CDR1 as KGHSH and CDR2 as LQKENI. CDR3 DNA: TGTGCCAGCTTTTCCGGGACAGGCGGTAATTCACCCCTCCACTTT. This encodes CASFSGTGGNSPLHF.